This entry describes one T cell receptor (beta chain). Participants had their cohort set by participant-reported clinical history. This sample was taken from a study of blood T cell repertoires in COVID-19. At the level of the study: The cDNA or gDNA used as material had been derived from T cells, B-cell-depleted T cells, or PBMCs.

In the original analysis: Estimation of nucleated cell counts relied on the amplification of reference gene primers. Profiling relied on immunoSEQ multiplex PCR, and the TCRdb table lists in-frame clones only, not all of them. V, J and clone size were drawn from that table, and D and trimming were deduced from the DNA. The table includes about 210,000 clones, 89% detected once. The TCR comes from a woman between 18 and 29 years old who had recovered from COVID-19. The source material was PBMCs or T cells enriched from blood (not recorded which).

The CDR3 DNA reads TGTGCCAGCAGTGGAGGGACAGCCGGCAATCAGCCCCAGCATTTT. Residues: CASSGGTAGNQPQHF. This rearrangement joins TRBV2 to TRBJ1-5, with TRBD1 identical over 7 bases. The CDR3 runs 15 residues. The J segment lost 2 bases and the V segment lost 4 bases, leaving 5 bases of the junction unmatched. Germline CDR1 SNHLY, CDR2 FYNNEI.